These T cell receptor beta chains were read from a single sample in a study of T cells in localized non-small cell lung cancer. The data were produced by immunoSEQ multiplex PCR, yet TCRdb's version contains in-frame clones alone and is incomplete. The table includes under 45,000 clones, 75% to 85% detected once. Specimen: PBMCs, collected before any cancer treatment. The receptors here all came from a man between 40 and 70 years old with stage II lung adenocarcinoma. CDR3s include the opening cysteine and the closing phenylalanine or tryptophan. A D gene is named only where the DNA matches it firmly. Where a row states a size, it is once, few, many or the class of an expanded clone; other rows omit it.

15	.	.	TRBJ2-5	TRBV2	TGTGCCAGCAGTACACCCGCCGGGCGCAGCGGGACCCAGTACTTC	CASSTPAGRSGTQYF
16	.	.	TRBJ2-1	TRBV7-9	TGTGCCAGCAGCCCTGTCTCGGGACATCTCAGTGATGAGCAGTTCTTC	CASSPVSGHLSDEQFF
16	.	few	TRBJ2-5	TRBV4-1	TGCGCCAGCAGCCAATCCCCCCCAGAACGGGGAGAGACCCAGTACTTC	CASSQSPPERGETQYF
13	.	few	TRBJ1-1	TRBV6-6	TGTGCCAGCAGTTACGGGCGGCCACAGGGAGCTTTCTTT	CASSYGRPQGAFF
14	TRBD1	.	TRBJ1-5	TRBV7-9	TGTGCCAGCAGCTTAACAGGGGGGGATCAGCCCCAGCATTTT	CASSLTGGDQPQHF
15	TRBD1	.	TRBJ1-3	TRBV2	TGTGCCAGCAGTGAAAAGGGGGGACAGGGTAACACCATATATTTT	CASSEKGGQGNTIYF
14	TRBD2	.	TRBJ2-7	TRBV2	TGTGCCAGCGGATGGACTAGCGGGGGTTTAGAGCAGTACTTC	CASGWTSGGLEQYF
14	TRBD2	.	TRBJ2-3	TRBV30	TGTGCGGTTTTCGAGCGGGGGGACACAGATACGCAGTATTTT	CAVFERGDTDTQYF
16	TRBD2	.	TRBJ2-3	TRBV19	TGTGCCAGTAGGCCCTGGGGTAGCGGGAACTCAGATACGCAGTATTTT	CASRPWGSGNSDTQYF
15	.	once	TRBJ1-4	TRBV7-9	TGTGCCAGCAGCTCTCCCTTTGGATCTAATGAAAAACTGTTTTTT	CASSSPFGSNEKLFF
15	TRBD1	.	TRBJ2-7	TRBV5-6	TGTGCCAGCAGCATTAGGACAGGGCTCTCCTACGAGCAGTACTTC	CASSIRTGLSYEQYF
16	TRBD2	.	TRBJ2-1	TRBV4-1	TGCGCCAGCAGCCAAGGTCTCGGCGGGGGGAGGAATGAGCAGTTCTTC	CASSQGLGGGRNEQFF
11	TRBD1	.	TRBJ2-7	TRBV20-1	TGCAGTGCTAGAGAGCCGGGACAGGGATACTTC	CSAREPGQGYF
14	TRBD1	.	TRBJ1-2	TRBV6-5	TGTGCCAGCACCCAACAGGGGGCTGGCTATGGCTACACCTTC	CASTQQGAGYGYTF
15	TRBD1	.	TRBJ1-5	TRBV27	TGTGCCAGCAGTTCAGGACAGGACCGCAATCAGCCCCAGCATTTT	CASSSGQDRNQPQHF
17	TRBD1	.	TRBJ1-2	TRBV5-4	TGTGCCAGCAGCTTGAGTTTGGGAAGACAGGGCCACGATGGCTACACCTTC	CASSLSLGRQGHDGYTF
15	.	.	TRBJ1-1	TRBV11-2	TGTGCCAGCAGTCCTGGGCTGGGGCGAGGGGGGGGAGCTTTCTTT	CASSPGLGRGGGAFF
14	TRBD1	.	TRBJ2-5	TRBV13	TGTGCCAGCAGCTTAAGGGACAGCCAAGAGACCCAGTACTTC	CASSLRDSQETQYF
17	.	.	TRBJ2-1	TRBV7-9	TGTGCCAGCAGCTTAGGGGTAGCGCTAAGCTCCTACAATGAGCAGTTCTTC	CASSLGVALSSYNEQFF
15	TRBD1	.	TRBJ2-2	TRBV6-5	TGTGCCAGCAGGCCACAGGGGGCGCGCACCGGGGAGCTGTTTTTT	CASRPQGARTGELFF